This is a list of T cell receptor beta chains from one sample in a study of T cell repertoires in cytomegalovirus infection. In TCRdb, the reads were re-called with MiXCR into one record per CDR3 protein. Altogether under 850,000 distinct CDR3 sequences are present, roughly 30% being singletons, with the ten largest covering 15% to 20%. No antigens are known for them. The source material was cultured PBMCs, sampled from culture after CMV antigen stimulation. These receptors originate from a human donor in good health (CMV status not recorded). Some clones in this sample may be carry-over from other donors' samples. Each CDR3 is given with its conserved first and last residue. The D gene is left open where the match is weak. Where a row states a size, it is once, few, many or the class of an expanded clone; other rows omit it.

v_gene,abundance,j_gene,d_gene,CDR3nt,CDR3aa
TRBV7-8,many,TRBJ2-3,.,TGTGCCAGCAGCGGCCGGGACTCCAGGGACAGCAATCAAATAGATACGCAGTATTTT,CASSGRDSRDSNQIDTQYF
TRBV28,few,TRBJ2-1,.,TGTGCCAGCAGTTCAATCGGGACCAATGAGCAGTTCTTC,CASSSIGTNEQFF
TRBV28,once,TRBJ1-1,.,TGTGCCAGCACTTCCCCCGGGGTTACTGAAGCTTTCTTT,CASTSPGVTEAFF
TRBV6-6,.,TRBJ1-1,TRBD1,TGTGCCAGCAGAACCTGGACAGGGACGGACACTGAAGCTTTCTTT,CASRTWTGTDTEAFF
TRBV30,.,TRBJ1-1,TRBD1,TGTGCCTGGAGCCCAGGAATGACAGGGGCATTGGACACTGAAGCTTTCTTT,CAWSPGMTGALDTEAFF
TRBV12-3/TRBV12-4,few,TRBJ1-2,TRBD1,TGTGCCAGCAGTGAGGACAGGACCTATGGCTACACCTTC,CASSEDRTYGYTF
TRBV2,.,TRBJ1-1,.,TGTGCCAGCAGTGACCGGGGGTGGGTTAGAACTGAAGCTTTCTTT,CASSDRGWVRTEAFF
TRBV10-2,.,TRBJ2-3,.,TGCGCCAGCAGAAGGACTACTGACACAGATACGCAGTATTTT,CASRRTTDTDTQYF
TRBV6-8,.,TRBJ1-2,.,TGTGCCAGCAGTACCTCCCACCAGGGGCTTAACTATGGCTACACCTTC,CASSTSHQGLNYGYTF
TRBV4-1,.,TRBJ1-5,.,TGTGCCAGCAGCCATCCCCGGGGGACGAGATTTGATCAGCCCCAGCATTTT,CASSHPRGTRFDQPQHF
TRBV20-1,.,TRBJ1-1,.,TGCAGTGCTGCGGTTGACGGGAACACTGAAGCTTTCTTT,CSAAVDGNTEAFF
TRBV18,.,TRBJ2-5,TRBD2,TGTGCCAGCTCACCACCCCCGGGAGGCCGCCAAGAGACCCAGTACTTC,CASSPPPGGRQETQYF
TRBV2,.,TRBJ1-1,.,TGTGCCTGCAAAAGACAGGTTTCGAACACTGAAGCTTTCTTT,CACKRQVSNTEAFF